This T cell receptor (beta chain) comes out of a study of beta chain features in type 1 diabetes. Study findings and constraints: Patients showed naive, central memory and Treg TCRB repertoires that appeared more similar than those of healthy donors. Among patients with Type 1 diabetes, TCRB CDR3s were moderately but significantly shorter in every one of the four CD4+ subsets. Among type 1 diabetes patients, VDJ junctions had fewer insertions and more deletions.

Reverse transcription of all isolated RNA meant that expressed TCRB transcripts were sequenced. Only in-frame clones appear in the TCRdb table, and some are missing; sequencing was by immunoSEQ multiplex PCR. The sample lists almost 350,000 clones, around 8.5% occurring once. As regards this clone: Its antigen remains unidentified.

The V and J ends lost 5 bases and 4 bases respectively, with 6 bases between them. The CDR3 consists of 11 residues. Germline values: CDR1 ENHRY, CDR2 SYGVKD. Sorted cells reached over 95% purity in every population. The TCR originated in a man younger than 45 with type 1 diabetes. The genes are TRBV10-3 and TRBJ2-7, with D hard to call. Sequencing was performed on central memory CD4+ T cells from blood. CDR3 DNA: TGTGCCATCAGTCACGATTACGAGCAGTACTTC. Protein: CAISHDYEQYF.